Each of the 19 T cell receptor beta chains below was sequenced from the same sample in a study of T cells in women clearing cervical HPV infection. Using immunoSEQ multiplex PCR, the repertoire was profiled, and TCRdb retains in-frame clones only, with some absent. The sample spans tens of thousands of clones; the ten largest clones claim approximately 6.3%. The specimen was blood buffy coat. The receptors shown here come from a woman aged 18-69 years with a cervical HPV16 infection that either progressed to CIN3+ or cleared (not recorded which).

Remarks on this clone: The read halts 3 residues ahead of the CDR3 end, with the missing end drawn from the germline J gene. The V gene is TRBV5-5, the J gene TRBJ1-1, with a weak D call TRBD1 (6 bases). Germline CDR1 SGHKS, CDR2 YYEKEE (reference sequence). The V end was cut by 0 bases, the J end by 5 bases, with 11 bases between. The CDR3 consists of 14 residues. CDR3 DNA (partial): TGTGCCAGCAGCTTGGCCGTGAGGGGGACTGAA. Translated: CASSLAVRGTE. The entire CDR3 protein reads CASSLAVRGTEAFF.

On this clone: The read ends 3 residues shy of where the CDR3 ends; the end is completed using the germline J gene. The chain carries TRBV7-3 and TRBJ1-6, with D tentatively TRBD1 (5 bases). The V end lost 6 bases, the J end lost 8 bases, and 8 bases lay between the germline ends. The CDR3 loop spans 12 amino acids. CDR1 and CDR2 (germline): SGHTA, FQGTGA. The sequenced part of the CDR3 DNA is TGTGCCAGCAGGGGGCCGGATTCACCC. Translating gives CASRGPDSP. The entire CDR3 is CASRGPDSPLHF.

This chain's CDR3 is CASSEAIGQGNDEQYF. The CDR3 bases that were read are TGTGCCAGCAGTGAAGCTATCGGACAGGGGAACGACGAG. The chain couples TRBV6-1 to TRBJ2-7; TRBD1 agrees at 9 bases. Sequencing ends 3 residues short of the CDR3 end; the germline J gene provides the rest. CDR1 and CDR2 from the germline V gene are MNHNS and SASEGT. V shed 0 bases and J 5 bases; nucleotides not matched to a gene: 8. The CDR3 has 16 amino acids.

Worth noting for this clone: An end of the junction differs from the germline gene, which may be a read error. Read coverage stops 3 residues before the CDR3 terminus; the germline J gene supplies the remainder. The J gene is TRBJ2-7, the V gene TRBV13; D perhaps matches TRBD2 (5 bases). This CDR3 spans 12 amino acids. Germline CDR1 is PRHDT and CDR2 is FYEKMQ (reference sequence). CDR3 sequence reads: CASSLEGYEQYF. CDR3 bases read: TGTGCCAGCAGTTTAGAGGGCTACGAG.

Comment on this clone: The CDR3 end lies 3 residues beyond the end of the read and is filled in from the germline J gene. This chain joins TRBV6-4 and TRBJ2-3; TRBD2 matches 8 bases. The germline gives CDR1 MRHNA, CDR2 SNTAGT. The junction had 10 bases not matched to a gene; V was cut back by 5 bases and J by 6 bases. The CDR3 covers 15 residues. CDR3: CASSFQAGAGDTQYF. Incomplete CDR3 DNA: TGTGCCAGCAGTTTCCAAGCGGGGGCCGGGGATACG.

About this clone: The CDR3 goes on 3 residues after the read ends, and that part is filled in from the germline J gene. The rearrangement uses TRBV20-1 and TRBJ1-2; 9 positions match TRBD1. Germline CDR1 is DFQATT and CDR2 is SNEGSKA (reference sequence). This CDR3 region has 13 residues. The CDR3 protein is CSASARDREGYTF. The sequenced CDR3 bases are TGCAGTGCTAGCGCCCGGGACAGGGAGGGC.

This chain's CDR3 is CASSLSRAGDYEQYF. The covered CDR3 bases are TGTGCCAGCAGTTTATCCCGTGCGGGGGACTACGAG. The chain recombines TRBV28 with TRBJ2-7, with 7 bases fitting TRBD2. The read finishes 3 residues shy of the CDR3 end, and the germline J gene is used to complete it. Germline trimming cut 1 base from V and 3 bases from J; bases unmatched to any gene: 6. The germline V gene encodes CDR1 MDHEN and CDR2 SYDVKM. The CDR3 has 15 amino acids.

A remark on this clone: The CDR3 extends 3 residues past the end of the read, so its final part is completed from the germline J gene. V gene TRBV19 combines with J gene TRBJ2-2; 9 nucleotides line up with TRBD1. Germline trimming cut 9 bases from V and 6 bases from J; bases unmatched to any gene: 11. Germline CDR1 reads LNHDA; CDR2 reads SQIVND (reference sequence). The CDR3 sequence is 15 residues long. CDR3 DNA (partial): TGTGCCAGCAGTGGGGACAGGGATGACCCCGGGGAG. Translated: CASSGDRDDPGE. The whole CDR3 sequence reads CASSGDRDDPGELFF. Full variable domain (missing parts from reference TRBV19 and TRBJ2-2): DGGITQSPKYLFRKEGQNVTLSCEQNLNHDAMYWYRQDPGQGLRLIYYSQIVNDFQKGDIAEGYSVSREKKESFPLTVTSAQKNPTAFYLCASSGDRDDPGELFFGEGSRLTVL.

A remark on this clone: The CDR3 is cut off 3 residues early in the read; its end comes from the germline J gene. The rearrangement joins TRBV6-2 or TRBV6-3 to TRBJ2-3; 10 nucleotides line up with TRBD2. The CDR3 length is 15 residues. J gave up 2 bases and V 4 bases, and 3 bases lay outside the gene matches. CDR1 and CDR2 (germline): MNHEY, SVGEGT. The CDR3 protein is CASSSTSGATDTQYF. Incomplete CDR3 DNA: TGTGCCAGCAGTTCAACTAGCGGGGCCACAGATACG.

In the case of this clone: The read stops 3 residues short of the end of the CDR3; the missing end is completed from the germline J gene. The rearrangement uses TRBV19 and TRBJ1-1; no clear D gene. The CDR3 length is 13 residues. CDR1 LNHDA and CDR2 SQIVND come from the germline V gene (reference sequence). V dropped 4 bases and J dropped 0 bases, with 6 bases sitting between them. The CDR3 DNA, read in part, is TGTGCCAGTAGTAGCGGGGTGAACACTGAA. It translates to CASSSGVNTE. The full CDR3 is CASSSGVNTEAFF.

In the case of this clone: The DNA ends 3 residues before the CDR3 does, and the rest of the CDR3 is filled in from the germline J gene. V and J are TRBV6-4 and TRBJ1-5; D perhaps matches TRBD1 (6 bases). Trimming took 0 bases from V and 0 from J, leaving 18 bases between them. This CDR3 region has 19 residues. Germline assignment: CDR1 MRHNA and CDR2 SNTAGT. CDR3: CASSDSEGGKGSSNQPQHF. The part of the CDR3 DNA that was read is TGTGCCAGCAGTGACTCGGAGGGGGGGAAGGGGTCTAGCAATCAGCCC.

To note about this clone: Coverage ceases 3 residues before the CDR3 finishes, and the germline J gene fills in the end. The chain employs TRBV15 and TRBJ2-6, with D uncertain. Germline V gives CDR1 LNHNV, CDR2 YYDKDF (reference sequence). The CDR3 sequence is 14 residues long. The germline V and J ends were trimmed by 1 base and 4 bases, with 5 bases remaining between them. The sequenced CDR3 bases are TGTGCCACCAGCAGAGTCTCCGGGGCCAACGTC. Its protein is CATSRVSGANV. The complete CDR3 sequence is CATSRVSGANVLTF. Using reference TRBV15 and TRBJ2-6 for the parts outside the CDR3, the full variable domain is DAMVIQNPRYQVTQFGKPVTLSCSQTLNHNVMYWYQQKSSQAPKLLFHYYDKDFNNEADTPDNFQSRRPNTSFCFLDIRSPGLGDTAMYLCATSRVSGANVLTFGAGSRLTVL.

Concerning this clone: With the read ending 3 residues before the CDR3 end, the germline J gene is used to fill in that end. The rearrangement joins TRBV20-1 to TRBJ1-1; weak D call: TRBD1 (6 bases). The CDR3 contains 14 residues. V gave up 3 bases and J gave up 0 bases, with 11 bases separating them. In germline, CDR1 is DFQATT, CDR2 SNEGSKA (reference sequence). The CDR3 loop reads CSASVDSMNTEAFF. Incomplete CDR3 DNA: TGCAGTGCTAGTGTGGACAGCATGAACACTGAA.

Worth noting for this clone: The observed sequence ends 3 residues before the CDR3 terminus, with the missing tail filled in from the germline J gene. This chain uses TRBV18 with TRBJ2-7; 8 bases are a match to TRBD2. The V gene's germline CDR1 is KGHSH and CDR2 LQKENI. This CDR3 has 15 amino acids. With 6 bases clipped from V and 5 bases from J, the junction kept 12 bases outside the gene matches. The CDR3 bases that were read are TGTGCCAGCTCCATACCGGGGGGGCGGTTGGACGAG. This codes for CASSIPGGRLDE. The full CDR3 sequence reads CASSIPGGRLDEQYF.

Notes on this clone: Read sequence stops 3 residues before the CDR3 end, and the germline J gene provides the missing end. This chain uses TRBV20-1 with TRBJ1-2, with TRBD1 identical over 8 bases. Germline trimming cut 3 bases from V and 6 bases from J; bases unmatched to any gene: 6. The germline V gene encodes CDR1 DFQATT and CDR2 SNEGSKA (reference sequence). The length of the CDR3 is 13 residues. The CDR3 DNA, read in part, is TGCAGTGCTAGTACAGGGGGGTTGCATGGC. Amino acids: CSASTGGLHG. The complete CDR3 protein is CSASTGGLHGYTF.

Concerning this clone: The missing CDR3 end, 3 residues past where the read stops, is filled in from the germline J gene. The gene calls are TRBV7-3 and TRBJ2-5, with unresolved D. The CDR3 consists of 13 residues. Germline values: CDR1 SGHTA, CDR2 FQGTGA. Trimming took off 5 bases at V and 2 bases at J, with 9 bases between the two ends. The sequenced CDR3 bases are TGTGCCAGCAGCCCCAGATCTCAAGAGACC. This gives the protein CASSPRSQET. Given in full, the CDR3 is CASSPRSQETQYF. Using reference TRBV7-3 and TRBJ2-5 for the parts outside the CDR3, the full variable domain is GAGVSQTPSNKVTEKGKYVELRCDPISGHTALYWYRQSLGQGPEFLIYFQGTGAADDSGLPNDRFFAVRPEGSVSTLKIQRTERGDSAVYLCASSPRSQETQYFGPGTRLLVL.

On this clone: With the read ending 3 residues before the CDR3 end, the germline J gene is used to fill in that end. The V call is TRBV7-3, the J call TRBJ1-1; D unclear. CDR3 length: 13 residues. Germline CDR1 reads SGHTA; CDR2 reads FQGTGA. V gave up 8 bases and J gave up 3 bases, with 13 bases separating them. The sequenced CDR3 bases are TGTGCCAGCGGACTTCAGGTATACACTGAA. Encoded protein: CASGLQVYTE. The entire CDR3 is CASGLQVYTEAFF. Full variable domain (missing parts from reference TRBV7-3 and TRBJ1-1): GAGVSQTPSNKVTEKGKYVELRCDPISGHTALYWYRQSLGQGPEFLIYFQGTGAADDSGLPNDRFFAVRPEGSVSTLKIQRTERGDSAVYLCASGLQVYTEAFFGQGTRLTVV.

As concerns this clone: The sequence runs out 3 residues before the end of the CDR3; the remainder is reconstructed from the germline J gene. The chain recombines TRBV5-1 with TRBJ2-7; no definite D call. The germline V gene has CDR1 SGHRS and CDR2 YFSETQ. CDR3 size: 14 residues. Between the trimmed V and J ends, which lost 0 bases and 0 bases, there was a span of 7 bases. The sequenced CDR3 bases are TGCGCCAGCAGCTTGGTACCAGACTCCTACGAG. Protein product: CASSLVPDSYE. The complete CDR3 protein is CASSLVPDSYEQYF.

Turning to this clone: The read falls 3 residues short of the CDR3 end, and the missing part is taken from the germline J gene. This chain connects TRBV6-1 to TRBJ1-3; D is undetermined. CDR3 length: 14 residues. CDR1 and CDR2 from the germline V gene are MNHNS and SASEGT. Trimming stripped 0 bases from V and 5 bases from J, with 8 bases between. The CDR3 reads CASSEASARNTIYF. CDR3 DNA (partial): TGTGCCAGCAGTGAAGCGTCTGCTAGAAACACC.